The 27 T cell receptor beta chains below all came from one sample that was sequenced in a study of blood T cell repertoires in COVID-19. TCRdb's table, derived via immunoSEQ multiplex PCR, lists solely in-frame clones and lacks some. Of more than 85,000 clones in the sample, about four fifths are singletons; the top ten hold over 15%. Sequenced: peripheral blood. These receptors were taken from a woman older than 75 with acute or convalescent COVID-19.

This clone has more than one count but fewer than ten. The chain is built from TRBV9 and TRBJ1-2, with 7 positions matching TRBD1. V was clipped by 3 bases and J by 4 bases; unmatched bases: 6. Per the germline V gene, CDR1 is SGDLS and CDR2 is YYNGEE. The CDR3 consists of 14 residues. CDR3 protein: CASSAPTGFYGYTF. CDR3 sequence (DNA): TGTGCCAGCAGCGCACCGACAGGGTTCTATGGCTACACCTTC.

V is TRBV6-5 and J is TRBJ1-1; a possible D gene is TRBD1 (5 bases). The V gene's germline CDR1 is MNHEY and CDR2 SVGAGI. This CDR3 has 13 amino acids. Trimming shortened V by 7 bases and J by 5 bases, and 14 bases separated the two germline ends. The CDR3 DNA follows: TGTGCCAGCACCTCTGGGGGGGGGACTGAAGCTTTCTTT. Translation: CASTSGGGTEAFF.

The genes are TRBV24-1 and TRBJ2-7, with TRBD2 as a possible D gene (6 bases). Germline lookup yields CDR1 KGHDR and CDR2 SFDVKD. The germline V and J ends were trimmed by 2 bases and 3 bases, with 13 bases remaining between them. The CDR3 sequence is 15 residues long. The CDR3 reads CATSDSGDVGYEQYF. The CDR3 DNA reads TGTGCCACCAGTGATTCGGGGGACGTCGGCTACGAGCAGTACTTC.

The chain carries TRBV4-1 and TRBJ1-1; no definite D call. The length of the CDR3 is 16 residues. The ends were cut back, 4 bases at V and 0 bases at J, with 15 bases in the middle. In germline, CDR1 is MGHRA, CDR2 YSYEKL. The CDR3 region is CASSPSHPSMNTEAFF. CDR3 DNA: TGCGCCAGCAGCCCAAGTCATCCGTCTATGAACACTGAAGCTTTCTTT.

V usage is TRBV7-8 and J usage is TRBJ1-6; D gene uncertain. Germline values: CDR1 SGHVS, CDR2 FQNEAQ. Trimming took 4 bases from V and 7 from J, leaving 8 bases between them. The CDR3 is 13 amino acids. DNA of the CDR3: TGTGCCAGCAGCTCAGCACGGAATTCACCCCTCCACTTT. Translating it yields CASSSARNSPLHF.

This clone appeared once. The chain carries TRBV3-1 (or the pseudogene TRBV3-2) and TRBJ1-2; D not certain. Deletions cut 2 bases from V and 5 bases from J, with 12 bases between. There are 14 residues in the CDR3. Germline CDR1 LGHDT, CDR2 YNNKEL (reference sequence). The CDR3, as DNA: TGTGCCAGCAGCCAAAACCCCGGGTCTTATGGCTACACCTTC. Protein: CASSQNPGSYGYTF.

This clone was detected once. This chain connects TRBV18 to TRBJ1-1; the D gene is possibly TRBD1 (5 bases). Trimming took 0 bases from V and 4 from J, leaving 12 bases between them. The germline V gene has CDR1 KGHSH and CDR2 LQKENI. CDR3 length equals 15 residues. In DNA, the CDR3 is TGTGCCAGCTCACCACCTTCTTTTCAGGGCACTGAAGCTTTCTTT. This codes for CASSPPSFQGTEAFF. Full variable domain (rest looked up from reference TRBV18 and TRBJ1-1): NAGVMQNPRHLVRRRGQEARLRCSPMKGHSHVYWYRQLPEEGLKFMVYLQKENIIDESGMPKERFSAEFPKEGPSILRIQQVVRGDSAAYFCASSPPSFQGTEAFFGQGTRLTVV.

This sequence joins TRBV11-2 and TRBJ2-5; 13 bases map to TRBD2. V was pared by 3 bases and J by 5 bases, with 6 bases of the junction left unmatched. The CDR3 runs 16 residues. The germline V gene has CDR1 SGHAT and CDR2 FQNNGV. The CDR3 loop is CASSLGLAGSFETQYF. CDR3 coding DNA: TGTGCCAGCAGCTTGGGACTAGCGGGGTCTTTTGAGACCCAGTACTTC. The entire variable domain, with the rest obtained from reference TRBV11-2 and TRBJ2-5, is as follows: EAGVAQSPRYKIIEKRQSVAFWCNPISGHATLYWYQQILGQGPKLLIQFQNNGVVDDSQLPKDRFSAERLKGVDSTLKIQPAKLEDSAVYLCASSLGLAGSFETQYFGPGTRLLVL.

The chain joins TRBV11-2 to TRBJ2-3, with 11 bases matching TRBD2. Germline V gene sequence: CDR1 SGHAT, CDR2 FQNNGV. The CDR3 loop spans 16 amino acids. V dropped 5 bases and J dropped 0; count of bases not matched to a gene: 4. The chain's CDR3 is CASSGWTSGSTDTQYF. The CDR3 nucleotides read TGTGCCAGCAGCGGGTGGACTAGCGGGAGCACAGATACGCAGTATTTT.

This chain uses TRBV7-9 with TRBJ2-6; D gene unclear. Between the trimmed V and J ends, which lost 6 bases and 0 bases, there was a span of 6 bases. There are 14 residues in the CDR3. Germline-derived CDR1 and CDR2 are SEHNR and FQNEAQ (reference sequence). Written as DNA, the CDR3 is TGTGCCAGCAGTTGGCCCTCTGGGGCCAACGTCCTGACTTTC. Its protein is CASSWPSGANVLTF.

The chain is built from TRBV18 and TRBJ2-7; D is perhaps TRBD2 (6 bases). This CDR3 contains 15 residues. Trimming removed 3 bases from V and 7 bases from J, with 19 bases in between. Per the germline V gene, CDR1 is KGHSH and CDR2 is LQKENI. The CDR3 DNA reads TGTGCCAGCTCACCCAGCGGCGGGACGGGCCTTGAGCAGTACTTC. It translates to CASSPSGGTGLEQYF.

The V and J genes are TRBV7-2 and TRBJ2-7, with unresolved D. Germline V gene data show CDR1 as SGHTA and CDR2 as FQGNSA. The CDR3 is made up of 14 amino acids. The V gene lost 1 base and the J gene lost 0 bases, with 7 bases spanning the gap. Here the CDR3 reads CASSLGPVSYEQYF. In DNA form, the CDR3 reads TGTGCCAGCAGCTTAGGGCCCGTCTCCTACGAGCAGTACTTC.

The V gene is TRBV10-1, the J gene TRBJ2-1; D is undetermined. Between the trimmed V and J ends, which lost 3 bases and 0 bases, there was a span of 9 bases. The CDR3 contains 15 residues. Germline CDR1 WNHNN, CDR2 SYGVQD (reference sequence). The CDR3 protein is CASSDAPGSYNEQFF. DNA for the CDR3: TGCGCCAGCAGTGACGCTCCGGGCTCCTACAATGAGCAGTTCTTC.

This chain links TRBV3-1 (or the pseudogene TRBV3-2) with TRBJ1-1; D not resolved. CDR1 LGHDT and CDR2 YNNKEL come from the germline V gene (reference sequence). The CDR3 consists of 11 residues. The V and J ends lost 1 base and 11 bases respectively, with 8 bases between them. The CDR3 here is CASSQGGPAFF. CDR3 in DNA: TGTGCCAGCAGCCAAGGCGGGCCCGCTTTCTTT.

The V call is TRBV7-8, the J call TRBJ2-1; D remains unclear. This CDR3 spans 15 amino acids. The germline V gene encodes CDR1 SGHVS and CDR2 FQNEAQ. Deletions cut 1 base from V and 0 bases from J, with 7 bases between. The CDR3 DNA sequence: TGTGCCAGCAGCTTAGTTACAATCTCCTACAATGAGCAGTTCTTC. Protein: CASSLVTISYNEQFF. Based on the CDR3 plus reference TRBV7-8 and TRBJ2-1, the full variable domain is GAGVSQSPRYKVAKRGQDVALRCDPISGHVSLFWYQQALGQGPEFLTYFQNEAQLDKSGLPSDRFFAERPEGSVSTLKIQRTQQEDSAVYLCASSLVTISYNEQFFGPGTRLTVL.

V and J are TRBV19 and TRBJ2-5; no clear D gene. CDR3 length: 15 residues. The V gene lost 3 bases and the J gene lost 2 bases, with 13 bases spanning the gap. The V gene's germline CDR1 is LNHDA and CDR2 SQIVND (reference sequence). The CDR3 protein is CASSIGGTYQETQYF. CDR3 DNA: TGTGCCAGTAGTATTGGCGGAACCTATCAAGAGACCCAGTACTTC.

The V call is TRBV28, the J call TRBJ1-4, with a possible D match to TRBD1 (5 bases). The V end was cut by 5 bases, the J end by 8 bases, with 15 bases between. CDR3 length: 14 residues. Germline values: CDR1 MDHEN, CDR2 SYDVKM. The chain's CDR3 is CASSTRPRGEKLFF. For the CDR3, the DNA is TGTGCCAGCAGTACTCGACCCCGGGGGGAAAAACTGTTTTTT. The entire variable domain, with the rest obtained from reference TRBV28 and TRBJ1-4, is as follows: DVKVTQSSRYLVKRTGEKVFLECVQDMDHENMFWYRQDPGLGLRLIYFSYDVKMKEKGDIPEGYSVSREKKERFSLILESASTNQTSMYLCASSTRPRGEKLFFGSGTQLSVL.

This rearrangement joins TRBV5-4 to TRBJ2-5; 13 bases align to TRBD2. V lost 4 bases, J lost 5 bases, and 5 bases stayed unmatched. Germline-derived CDR1 and CDR2 are SGHNT and YYREEE (reference sequence). This CDR3 has 15 residues. CDR3 sequence reads: CASSQRTSGSETQYF. CDR3 sequence (DNA): TGTGCCAGCAGCCAACGGACTAGCGGGAGCGAGACCCAGTACTTC.

DNA for the CDR3: TGTGCCAGCAGCCCCCCGTGGGGGGACGAGCAGTACTTC. As protein: CASSPPWGDEQYF. V is TRBV7-9 and J is TRBJ2-7; possibly TRBD2 for D (6 bases). CDR3 length: 13 residues. CDR1 is SEHNR and CDR2 is FQNEAQ in the germline V gene (reference sequence). With 5 bases removed from V and 5 bases from J, the gap between germline ends came to 13 bases.

The chain combines TRBV5-4 with TRBJ2-5; D gene uncertain. CDR1 is SGHNT and CDR2 is YYREEE in the germline V gene (reference sequence). CDR3 size: 12 residues. The ends were cut back, 4 bases at V and 1 base at J, with 5 bases in the middle. The CDR3: CASSPSQETQYF. DNA for the CDR3: TGTGCCAGCAGCCCTTCCCAAGAGACCCAGTACTTC.

This chain links TRBV9 with TRBJ2-2, with D tentatively TRBD1 (6 bases). The V end lost 0 bases, the J end lost 1 base, and 10 bases lay between the germline ends. The CDR3 runs to 16 residues. Per germline, CDR1 SGDLS and CDR2 YYNGEE. CDR3 residues: CASSVGQGLNTGELFF. CDR3 bases: TGTGCCAGCAGCGTAGGGCAGGGGCTGAACACCGGGGAGCTGTTTTTT.

This chain connects TRBV7-2 to TRBJ1-1; maybe TRBD1 (5 bases). CDR1 SGHTA and CDR2 FQGNSA come from the germline V gene. The CDR3 loop spans 14 amino acids. V lost 2 bases, J lost 4 bases, and 11 bases lay in between. CDR3 in amino acids: CASSLRRRGTEAFF. The CDR3 DNA reads TGTGCCAGCAGCTTAAGGCGGAGGGGCACTGAAGCTTTCTTT.

J is TRBJ2-7 and V is TRBV28, with a weak D call TRBD1 (5 bases). Germline assignment: CDR1 MDHEN and CDR2 SYDVKM. The CDR3 has 15 amino acids. V was pared by 0 bases and J by 2 bases, with 11 bases between. CDR3 DNA sequence: TGTGCCAGCAGTTTATGGAGTCCAGGGACCTACGAGCAGTACTTC. Its protein product is CASSLWSPGTYEQYF.

This chain joins TRBV4-1 and TRBJ2-5; 14 bases match TRBD2. This CDR3 is 17 amino acids long. The germline CDR1 and CDR2 sequences are MGHRA and YSYEKL. Germline trimming cut 4 bases from V and 2 bases from J; bases unmatched to any gene: 6. The CDR3 protein is CASSLRTSGGKQETQYF. CDR3 bases: TGCGCCAGCAGCCTACGGACTAGCGGGGGGAAACAAGAGACCCAGTACTTC.

The chain carries TRBV9 and TRBJ1-3; 9 nucleotides align to TRBD1. The CDR3 totals 15 residues. In germline, CDR1 is SGDLS, CDR2 YYNGEE. V lost 4 bases and J lost 1; bases outside the gene matches: 3. CDR3 nucleotide sequence: TGTGCCAGCAGCCCAGGGACAGGGTCTGGAAACACCATATATTTT. It yields the protein CASSPGTGSGNTIYF.

CDR3 DNA: TGTGCCAGCGGCAGGGATGATGTTAATTCACCCCTCCACTTT. Protein sequence: CASGRDDVNSPLHF. The rearrangement uses TRBV9 and TRBJ1-6; weak D call: TRBD1 (5 bases). Germline lookup yields CDR1 SGDLS and CDR2 YYNGEE. V was shortened by 7 bases and J by 6 bases, with 14 bases between the two germline ends. The CDR3 spans 14 residues.

The chain employs TRBV2 and TRBJ2-5; 9 bases agree with TRBD1. This CDR3 region has 15 residues. The V segment lost 6 bases and the J segment 7 bases; nucleotides outside the gene matches: 12. Germline lookup yields CDR1 SNHLY and CDR2 FYNNEI. The CDR3 bases are TGTGCCAGCAGCCAGAGTATGACAGGGGGTGTGACCCAGTACTTC. Translated: CASSQSMTGGVTQYF.